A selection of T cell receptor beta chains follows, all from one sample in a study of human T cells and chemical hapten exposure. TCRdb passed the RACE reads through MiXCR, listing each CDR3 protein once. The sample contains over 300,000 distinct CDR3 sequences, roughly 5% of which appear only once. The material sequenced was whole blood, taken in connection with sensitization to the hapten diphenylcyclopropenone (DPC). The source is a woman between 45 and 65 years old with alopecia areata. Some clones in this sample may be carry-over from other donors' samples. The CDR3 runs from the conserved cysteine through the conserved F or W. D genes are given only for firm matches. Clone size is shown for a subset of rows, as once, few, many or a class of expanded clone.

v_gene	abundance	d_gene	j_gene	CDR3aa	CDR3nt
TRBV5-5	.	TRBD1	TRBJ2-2	CASSLVDRAGTGELFF	TGTGCCAGCAGCTTGGTGGACAGGGCGGGCACCGGGGAGCTGTTTTTT
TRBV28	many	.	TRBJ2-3	CASSSWGSTDTQYF	TGTGCCAGCAGTTCATGGGGGAGCACAGATACGCAGTATTTT
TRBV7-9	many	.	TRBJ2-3	CASSLPKMRDPTDTQYF	TGTGCCAGCAGCCTACCCAAGATGAGGGACCCTACAGATACGCAGTATTTT
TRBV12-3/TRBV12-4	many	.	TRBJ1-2	CASSAGTRTHYGYTF	TGTGCCAGCAGTGCCGGGACAAGGACACACTATGGCTACACCTTC
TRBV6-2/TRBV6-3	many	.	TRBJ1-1	CASRLRDTGYMNTEAFF	TGTGCCAGTCGCCTCCGGGACACAGGTTACATGAACACTGAAGCTTTCTTT
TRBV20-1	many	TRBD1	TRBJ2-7	CSASKTGGNEQYF	TGCAGTGCTAGTAAAACAGGGGGCAACGAGCAGTACTTC
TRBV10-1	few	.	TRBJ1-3	CASSDPGLENTIYF	TGCGCCAGCAGTGATCCAGGGTTGGAAAACACCATATATTTT
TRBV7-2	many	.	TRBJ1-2	CASSYLESNYGYTF	TGTGCCAGCAGCTACCTCGAGTCTAACTATGGCTACACCTTC
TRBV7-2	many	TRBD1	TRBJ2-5	CASSLETGRRKTQYF	TGTGCCAGCAGCTTAGAGACAGGGCGGAGAAAGACCCAGTACTTC
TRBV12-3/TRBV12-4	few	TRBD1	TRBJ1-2	CASSSRDRGPYGYTF	TGTGCCAGCAGTTCCCGGGACAGGGGTCCCTATGGCTACACCTTC
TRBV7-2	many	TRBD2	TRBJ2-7	CASSLGLPSRQYF	TGTGCCAGCAGCTTGGGACTACCCTCGCGGCAGTACTTC
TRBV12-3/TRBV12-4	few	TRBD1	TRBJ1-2	CASRQGADGYTF	TGTGCCAGCAGGCAGGGGGCAGATGGCTACACCTTC
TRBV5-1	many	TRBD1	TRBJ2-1	CASSSGDRATYNEQFF	TGCGCCAGCAGCTCGGGGGACAGGGCAACCTACAATGAGCAGTTCTTC
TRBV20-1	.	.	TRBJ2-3	CSGVVPSTDTQYF	TGCAGTGGTGTAGTCCCTAGCACAGATACGCAGTATTTT
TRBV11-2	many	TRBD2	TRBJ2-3	CASSLVPPRLAGDTQYF	TGTGCCAGCAGCTTGGTACCCCCCCGGCTAGCGGGAGATACGCAGTATTTT
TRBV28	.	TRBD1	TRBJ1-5	CASSLDRVDQPQHF	TGTGCCAGCAGTTTAGACAGGGTAGATCAGCCCCAGCATTTT
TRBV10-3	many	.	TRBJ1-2	CAISESSAGGYTF	TGTGCCATCAGTGAGTCCTCAGCCGGGGGCTACACCTTC
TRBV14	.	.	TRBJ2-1	CASSPSRVNPYNEQFF	TGTGCCAGCAGCCCTTCTAGGGTGAACCCGTACAATGAGCAGTTCTTC
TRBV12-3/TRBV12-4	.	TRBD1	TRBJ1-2	CASRTLTGDGYTF	TGTGCCAGCAGAACCTTAACAGGGGATGGCTACACCTTC
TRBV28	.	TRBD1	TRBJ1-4	CASRAVQGPNEKLFF	TGTGCCAGCAGGGCGGTACAGGGGCCGAATGAAAAACTGTTTTTT
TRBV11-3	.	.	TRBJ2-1	CASSMNYNEQFF	TGTGCCAGCAGCATGAATTACAATGAGCAGTTCTTC
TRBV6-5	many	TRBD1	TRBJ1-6	CASGYRGDNSPLHF	TGTGCCAGCGGTTACAGGGGAGATAATTCACCCCTCCACTTT
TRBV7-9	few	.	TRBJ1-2	CASSLAQVDNYGYTF	TGTGCCAGCAGCTTAGCGCAAGTGGATAACTATGGCTACACCTTC
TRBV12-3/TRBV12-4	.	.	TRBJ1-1	CASSYNSMNTEAFF	TGTGCCAGCAGTTATAACAGTATGAACACTGAAGCTTTCTTT
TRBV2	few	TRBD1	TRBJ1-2	CASSPFGPTGDYGYTF	TGTGCCAGCAGCCCATTTGGCCCGACAGGGGACTATGGCTACACCTTC
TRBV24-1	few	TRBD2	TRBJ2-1	CATSGISGRAYNEQFF	TGTGCCACCAGTGGCATCAGCGGGAGGGCGTACAATGAGCAGTTCTTC
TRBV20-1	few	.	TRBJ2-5	CSARADSANQETQYF	TGCAGTGCTAGAGCGGACAGCGCGAACCAAGAGACCCAGTACTTC
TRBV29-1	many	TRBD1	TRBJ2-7	CSTSQGQGGYEQYF	TGCAGCACCTCCCAGGGACAGGGGGGCTACGAGCAGTACTTC
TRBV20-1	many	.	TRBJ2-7	CSARGLGETFNEQYF	TGCAGTGCTCGTGGACTGGGAGAAACTTTCAACGAGCAGTACTTC
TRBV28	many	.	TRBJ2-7	CASSFAAGEQYF	TGTGCCAGCAGTTTCGCAGCGGGCGAGCAGTACTTC
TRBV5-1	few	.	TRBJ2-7	CASSQAGTAYEQYF	TGCGCCAGCAGCCAAGCGGGGACAGCTTACGAGCAGTACTTC
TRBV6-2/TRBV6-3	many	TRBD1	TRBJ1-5	CASSPTGGHSNQPQHF	TGTGCCAGCAGCCCCACAGGGGGCCACAGCAATCAGCCCCAGCATTTT
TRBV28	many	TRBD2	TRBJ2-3	CASSSPGTSGITDTQYF	TGTGCCAGCAGTTCTCCCGGGACTAGCGGGATAACTGATACGCAGTATTTT
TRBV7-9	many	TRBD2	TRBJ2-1	CASSYPRLAGRYNEQFF	TGTGCCAGCAGTTACCCCAGACTAGCGGGGAGATACAATGAGCAGTTCTTC
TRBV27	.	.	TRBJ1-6	CASSLSINSPLHF	TGTGCCAGCAGTTTGTCTATTAATTCACCCCTCCACTTT
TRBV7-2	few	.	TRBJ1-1	CASSFMKGEAFF	TGTGCCAGCAGCTTTATGAAGGGAGAAGCTTTCTTT
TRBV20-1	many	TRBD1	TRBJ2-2	CSARQPPGQGSGGELFF	TGCAGTGCTAGGCAGCCACCGGGACAGGGGAGTGGCGGGGAGCTGTTTTTT
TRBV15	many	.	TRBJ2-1	CATRERRLGLDEQFF	TGTGCCACCAGAGAGAGGCGGCTAGGTTTGGATGAGCAGTTCTTC
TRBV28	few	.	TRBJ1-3	CASSFRGGRNTIYF	TGTGCCAGCAGTTTTAGAGGGGGGAGAAACACCATATATTTT
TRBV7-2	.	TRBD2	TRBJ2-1	CASSPGLGAHNEQFF	TGTGCCAGCAGCCCGGGACTAGGGGCTCACAATGAGCAGTTCTTC
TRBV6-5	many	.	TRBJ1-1	CASRTGMTEAFF	TGTGCCAGCCGAACAGGGATGACTGAAGCTTTCTTT
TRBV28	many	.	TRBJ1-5	CASSFPRPQLDQPQHF	TGTGCCAGCAGTTTCCCACGGCCACAGCTCGATCAGCCCCAGCATTTT
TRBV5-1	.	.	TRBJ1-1	CASSFNPGNTEAFF	TGCGCCAGCAGTTTTAACCCAGGGAACACTGAAGCTTTCTTT
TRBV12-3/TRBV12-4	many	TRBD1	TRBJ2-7	CASSLTGDEQYF	TGTGCCAGCAGCTTGACAGGGGACGAGCAGTACTTC
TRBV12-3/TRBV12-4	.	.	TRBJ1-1	CASRDGRMNTEAFF	TGTGCCAGCAGGGATGGACGGATGAACACTGAAGCTTTCTTT
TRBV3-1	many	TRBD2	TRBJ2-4	CASSPSGGAAKNIQYF	TGTGCCAGCAGCCCTAGCGGGGGGGCGGCCAAAAACATTCAGTACTTC
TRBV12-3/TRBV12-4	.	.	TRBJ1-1	CASSLGSAGEAFF	TGTGCCAGCAGTTTAGGGTCAGCCGGAGAAGCTTTCTTT
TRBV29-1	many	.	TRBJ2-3	CPPGGSTDTQYF	TGCCCCCCGGGCGGAAGCACAGATACGCAGTATTTT
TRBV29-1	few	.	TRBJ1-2	CSVESGTAYGYTF	TGCAGCGTTGAATCCGGGACGGCTTATGGCTACACCTTC
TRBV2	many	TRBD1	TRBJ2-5	CASRGTGQETQYF	TGTGCCAGCAGGGGGACAGGGCAAGAGACCCAGTACTTC